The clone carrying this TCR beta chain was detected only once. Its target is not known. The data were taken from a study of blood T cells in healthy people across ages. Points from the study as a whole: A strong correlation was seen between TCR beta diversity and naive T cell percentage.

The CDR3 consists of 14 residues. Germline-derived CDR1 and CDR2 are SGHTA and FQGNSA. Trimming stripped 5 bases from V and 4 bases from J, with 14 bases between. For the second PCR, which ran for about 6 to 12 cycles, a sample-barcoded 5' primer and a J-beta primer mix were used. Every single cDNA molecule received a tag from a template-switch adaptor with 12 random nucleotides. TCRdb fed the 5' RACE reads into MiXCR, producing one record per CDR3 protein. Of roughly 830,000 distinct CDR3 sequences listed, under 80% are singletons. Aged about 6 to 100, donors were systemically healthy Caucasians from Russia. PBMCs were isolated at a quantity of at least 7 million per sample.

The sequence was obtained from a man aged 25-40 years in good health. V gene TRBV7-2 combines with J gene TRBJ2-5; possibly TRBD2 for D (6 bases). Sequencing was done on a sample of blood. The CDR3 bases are TGTGCCAGCAGCCCGGGACTTACCGTAGAGACCCAGTACTTC. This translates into CASSPGLTVETQYF. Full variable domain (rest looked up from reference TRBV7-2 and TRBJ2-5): GAGVSQSPSNKVTEKGKDVELRCDPISGHTALYWYRQSLGQGLEFLIYFQGNSAPDKSGLPSDRFSAERTGGSVSTLTIQRTQQEDSAVYLCASSPGLTVETQYFGPGTRLLVL.